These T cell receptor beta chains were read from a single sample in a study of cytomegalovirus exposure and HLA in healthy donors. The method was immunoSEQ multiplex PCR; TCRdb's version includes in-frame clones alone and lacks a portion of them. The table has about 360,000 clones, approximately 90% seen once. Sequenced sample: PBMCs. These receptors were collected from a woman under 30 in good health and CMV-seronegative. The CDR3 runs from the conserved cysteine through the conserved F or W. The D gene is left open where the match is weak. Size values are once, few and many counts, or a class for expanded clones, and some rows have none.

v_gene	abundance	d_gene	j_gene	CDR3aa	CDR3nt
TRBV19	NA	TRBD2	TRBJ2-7	CASSLTSGLSYEQYF	TGTGCCAGTAGTTTGACTAGCGGCCTCTCCTACGAGCAGTACTTC
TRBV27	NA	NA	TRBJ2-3	CASSLSRSDTQYF	TGTGCCAGCAGTTTATCACGGTCAGATACGCAGTATTTT
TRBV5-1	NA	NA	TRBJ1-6	CASSLVPLNYNSPLHF	TGCGCCAGCAGCTTGGTTCCTTTAAACTATAATTCACCCCTCCACTTT
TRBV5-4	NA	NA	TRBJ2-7	CASSLDPALYYEQYF	TGTGCCAGCAGCTTGGATCCCGCCCTCTACTACGAGCAGTACTTC
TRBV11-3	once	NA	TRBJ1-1	CASSQHSRSGEAFF	TGTGCCAGCAGCCAACATTCAAGATCGGGTGAAGCTTTCTTT
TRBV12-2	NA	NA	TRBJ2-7	CASRLGTAGVTYEQYF	TGTGCAAGTCGCTTAGGTACAGCGGGAGTGACATACGAGCAGTACTTC
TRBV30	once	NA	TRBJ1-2	CAWTIPAGGVGYGYTF	TGTGCCTGGACCATACCCGCCGGGGGGGTTGGCTATGGCTACACCTTC
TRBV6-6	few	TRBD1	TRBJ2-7	CASSYSRQGVSYEQYF	TGTGCCAGCAGTTACAGCAGACAGGGGGTCTCCTACGAGCAGTACTTC
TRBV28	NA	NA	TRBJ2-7	CASSLYSDEQYF	TGTGCCAGCAGTTTATATTCCGACGAGCAGTACTTC
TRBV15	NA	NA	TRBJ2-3	CATSREGGTDTQYF	TGTGCCACCAGCAGAGAGGGGGGAACAGATACGCAGTATTTT
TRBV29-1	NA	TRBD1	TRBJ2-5	CSVEGRDRGLETQYF	TGCAGCGTTGAAGGCCGGGACAGGGGGCTGGAGACCCAGTACTTC
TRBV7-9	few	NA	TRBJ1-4	CASAIPLGLGEKLFF	TGTGCCAGCGCCATACCCCTCGGGTTAGGAGAAAAACTGTTTTTT
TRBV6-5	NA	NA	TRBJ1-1	CASSYTDSGTEAFF	TGTGCCAGCAGTTACACCGATAGTGGCACTGAAGCTTTCTTT
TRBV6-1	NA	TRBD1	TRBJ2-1	CASSEVRGYGEQFF	TGTGCCAGCAGTGAAGTCAGGGGGTATGGTGAGCAGTTCTTC
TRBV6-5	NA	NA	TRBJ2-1	CASSYRGSYNEQFF	TGTGCCAGCAGTTACAGGGGCTCCTACAATGAGCAGTTCTTC
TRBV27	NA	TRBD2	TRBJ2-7	CASRVAGGPGYEQYF	TGTGCCAGCAGAGTAGCGGGAGGGCCGGGCTACGAGCAGTACTTC
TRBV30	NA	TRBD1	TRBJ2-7	CAWDRGAHEQYF	TGTGCCTGGGACAGGGGAGCCCACGAGCAGTACTTC
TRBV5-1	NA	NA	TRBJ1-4	CASRSPEEKLFF	TGCGCCAGCAGATCCCCCGAGGAAAAACTGTTTTTT
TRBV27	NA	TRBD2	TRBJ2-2	CASRGLAGGELFF	TGTGCCAGCAGAGGACTAGCGGGTGGGGAGCTGTTTTTT
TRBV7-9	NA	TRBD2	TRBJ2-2	CASSYLEASGVELFF	TGTGCCAGCAGCTACCTCGAGGCTAGCGGGGTTGAGCTGTTTTTT
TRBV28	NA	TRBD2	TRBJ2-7	CASENAGGRNEQYF	TGTGCCAGCGAAAATGCGGGAGGAAGGAACGAGCAGTACTTC
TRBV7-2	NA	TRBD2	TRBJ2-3	CASSLGRGRGTDTQYF	TGTGCCAGCAGCTTAGGGCGGGGGAGAGGCACAGATACGCAGTATTTT
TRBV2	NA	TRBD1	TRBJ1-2	CASSEALGDRGADGYTF	TGTGCCAGCAGTGAAGCGCTAGGGGACAGGGGAGCGGATGGCTACACCTTC
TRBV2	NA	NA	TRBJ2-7	CASTPRRLASSYEQYF	TGTGCCAGCACCCCAAGGAGGCTAGCAAGCTCCTACGAGCAGTACTTC
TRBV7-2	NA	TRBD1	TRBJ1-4	CASSLGQGAYLTNEKLFF	TGTGCCAGCAGCTTAGGACAGGGGGCGTATTTAACTAATGAAAAACTGTTTTTT
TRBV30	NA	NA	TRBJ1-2	CAWTENSGGYTF	TGTGCCTGGACCGAAAATTCAGGTGGCTACACCTTC